A selection of T cell receptor beta chains follows, all from one sample in a study of PD-1 and CTLA-4 blockade in melanoma. Clones were read by immunoSEQ multiplex PCR, and TCRdb kept only the in-frame ones, dropping some. The repertoire includes tens of thousands of clones, less than 90% of them detected once, and roughly 6.1% sits in the top ten. Specimen: CD8+ T cells from peripheral blood, collected from a patient given anti-PD-1 treatment. The receptors shown here come from a human donor with melanoma. Each CDR3 is given with its conserved first and last residue. D genes are given only for firm matches. The size field is filled for only some rows; it gives once, few, many or a size class.

D: -
size: -
V: TRBV5-6
J: TRBJ1-6
CDR3: CASSLGGQGSPLHF
DNA: TGTGCCAGCAGCTTGGGGGGGCAGGGTTCACCCCTCCACTTT

D: -
size: -
V: TRBV3-1/TRBV3-2
J: TRBJ1-1
CDR3: CASSQDRALGAFF
DNA: TGTGCCAGCAGCCAAGATAGGGCGCTGGGGGCTTTCTTT

D: -
size: -
V: TRBV2
J: TRBJ2-1
CDR3: CAILRDSYNEQFF
DNA: TGTGCCATCTTGCGGGACTCCTACAATGAGCAGTTCTTC

D: -
size: -
V: TRBV6-5
J: TRBJ1-2
CDR3: CASSPGFSNYGYTF
DNA: TGTGCCAGCAGCCCAGGGTTCTCAAACTATGGCTACACCTTC

D: -
size: -
V: TRBV6-5
J: TRBJ1-3
CDR3: CASRTGNTIYF
DNA: TGTGCCAGCAGAACCGGAAACACCATATATTTT

D: -
size: -
V: TRBV29-1
J: TRBJ1-1
CDR3: CSISGAAGMNTEAFF
DNA: TGCAGCATATCGGGGGCGGCCGGAATGAACACTGAAGCTTTCTTT

D: -
size: -
V: TRBV5-1
J: TRBJ1-4
CDR3: CASSSWGNEKLFF
DNA: TGCGCCAGCAGCTCCTGGGGAAATGAAAAACTGTTTTTT

D: -
size: -
V: TRBV5-5
J: TRBJ2-2
CDR3: CASSLAGRINTGELFF
DNA: TGTGCCAGCAGCCTCGCGGGACGGATAAACACCGGGGAGCTGTTTTTT

D: TRBD1
size: -
V: TRBV13
J: TRBJ1-2
CDR3: CASSLEGTESNYGYTF
DNA: TGTGCCAGCAGCTTAGAAGGGACAGAGAGTAACTATGGCTACACCTTC

D: TRBD1
size: -
V: TRBV4-1
J: TRBJ1-6
CDR3: CASSQDPDRGNSPLHF
DNA: TGCGCCAGCAGCCAAGATCCCGACAGGGGCAATTCACCCCTCCACTTT

D: -
size: -
V: TRBV12-3/TRBV12-4
J: TRBJ1-5
CDR3: CASSQGGGQPQHF
DNA: TGTGCCAGCAGTCAGGGCGGCGGTCAGCCCCAGCATTTT

D: -
size: -
V: TRBV11-2
J: TRBJ2-7
CDR3: CASSFDNGVWEQYF
DNA: TGTGCCAGCAGCTTCGATAACGGGGTTTGGGAGCAGTACTTC

D: -
size: -
V: TRBV6-1
J: TRBJ1-5
CDR3: CASSEAGASLINQPQHF
DNA: TGTGCCAGCAGTGAGGCAGGGGCCTCACTCATAAATCAGCCCCAGCATTTT

D: -
size: -
V: TRBV2
J: TRBJ2-7
CDR3: CASSAGTVSTEQYF
DNA: TGTGCCAGCAGTGCCGGGACGGTGTCCACCGAGCAGTACTTC

D: TRBD2
size: -
V: TRBV2
J: TRBJ2-3
CDR3: CATETSGADTQYF
DNA: TGTGCCACAGAGACTAGCGGAGCAGATACGCAGTATTTT

D: -
size: -
V: TRBV15
J: TRBJ2-3
CDR3: CATSKRAMDTDTQYF
DNA: TGTGCCACCAGCAAGAGGGCCATGGACACAGATACGCAGTATTTT

D: -
size: -
V: TRBV3-1/TRBV3-2
J: TRBJ2-1
CDR3: CASSREITIVGGPEVF
DNA: TGTGCCAGCAGCCGAGAAATCACTATTGTGGGGGGGCCCGAGGTCTTC

D: -
size: -
V: TRBV5-1
J: TRBJ1-1
CDR3: CASSFSTGLMNTEAFF
DNA: TGCGCCAGCAGCTTTTCGACAGGCCTCATGAACACTGAAGCTTTCTTT

D: -
size: -
V: TRBV7-9
J: TRBJ2-7
CDR3: CASSLGPDEQYF
DNA: TGTGCCAGCAGCCTGGGACCCGACGAGCAGTACTTC

D: TRBD2
size: -
V: TRBV28
J: TRBJ2-7
CDR3: CASSFTAGGRHEQYF
DNA: TGTGCCAGCAGTTTTACAGCGGGGGGGCGCCACGAGCAGTACTTC

D: -
size: -
V: TRBV5-1
J: TRBJ2-4
CDR3: CASSLMRGKNIQYF
DNA: TGCGCCAGCAGCTTGATGAGGGGGAAAAACATTCAGTACTTC

D: -
size: -
V: TRBV5-1
J: TRBJ1-1
CDR3: CASSLGSMNTEAFF
DNA: TGCGCCAGCAGCTTGGGCAGCATGAACACTGAAGCTTTCTTT

D: -
size: once
V: TRBV5-6
J: TRBJ1-1
CDR3: CASSSLGFMNTEAFF
DNA: TGTGCCAGCAGCTCCCTTGGGTTCATGAACACTGAAGCTTTCTTT

D: -
size: few
V: TRBV28
J: TRBJ1-1
CDR3: CASSSTLPNTEAFF
DNA: TGTGCCAGCAGTTCCACTCTGCCGAACACTGAAGCTTTCTTT

D: -
size: -
V: TRBV27
J: TRBJ1-1
CDR3: CATSGRASTEAFF
DNA: TGTGCCACCTCTGGAAGGGCTAGCACTGAAGCTTTCTTT

D: TRBD1
size: -
V: TRBV9
J: TRBJ1-4
CDR3: CASSPTTGRNEKLFF
DNA: TGTGCCAGCAGCCCAACGACAGGGCGTAATGAAAAACTGTTTTTT

D: TRBD2
size: medium-sized
V: TRBV7-9
J: TRBJ2-1
CDR3: CASTRGGALNEQFF
DNA: TGTGCCAGCACCCGCGGGGGGGCCCTGAATGAGCAGTTCTTC

D: -
size: -
V: TRBV19
J: TRBJ2-1
CDR3: CASSILPGPEQFF
DNA: TGTGCCAGTAGTATACTTCCCGGTCCCGAGCAGTTCTTC

D: TRBD1
size: -
V: TRBV7-8
J: TRBJ1-1
CDR3: CASSGTGGASEAFF
DNA: TGTGCCAGCAGCGGTACAGGGGGCGCGTCTGAAGCTTTCTTT

D: -
size: -
V: TRBV29-1
J: TRBJ1-2
CDR3: CSALTRTAGDGYTF
DNA: TGCAGCGCCCTTACCCGGACAGCCGGTGATGGCTACACCTTC

D: TRBD1
size: -
V: TRBV5-4
J: TRBJ1-2
CDR3: CASMGTGGYTF
DNA: TGTGCCAGCATGGGGACAGGCGGCTACACCTTC

D: TRBD1
size: -
V: TRBV9
J: TRBJ1-2
CDR3: CASSVTGSGYGYTF
DNA: TGTGCCAGCAGCGTGACAGGGTCGGGCTATGGCTACACCTTC

D: -
size: -
V: TRBV6-1
J: TRBJ2-1
CDR3: CASSDLMGAYNEQFF
DNA: TGTGCCAGCAGTGATTTAATGGGCGCCTACAATGAGCAGTTCTTC

D: -
size: -
V: TRBV4-1
J: TRBJ2-1
CDR3: CASSWRDSVNEQFF
DNA: TGCGCCAGCAGCTGGCGGGACTCGGTTAATGAGCAGTTCTTC

D: -
size: -
V: TRBV6-2/TRBV6-3
J: TRBJ2-1
CDR3: CASSYSARTDNEQFF
DNA: TGTGCCAGCAGTTACTCGGCTCGGACCGACAATGAGCAGTTCTTC

D: -
size: -
V: TRBV3-1/TRBV3-2
J: TRBJ1-1
CDR3: CASSPTGNTEAFF
DNA: TGTGCCAGCAGCCCAACAGGGAACACTGAAGCTTTCTTT

D: -
size: -
V: TRBV7-9
J: TRBJ1-4
CDR3: CASGWWGDEKLFF
DNA: TGTGCCAGCGGCTGGTGGGGGGATGAAAAACTGTTTTTT

D: -
size: -
V: TRBV6-5
J: TRBJ2-1
CDR3: CASSYGRSNEQFF
DNA: TGTGCCAGCAGTTATGGTAGAAGCAATGAGCAGTTCTTC

D: -
size: once
V: TRBV7-2
J: TRBJ2-5
CDR3: CASSLDGTAGWTQYF
DNA: TGTGCCAGCAGCTTAGACGGGACAGCGGGATGGACCCAGTACTTC

D: -
size: -
V: TRBV6-1
J: TRBJ1-2
CDR3: CASSDPGAGINYGYTF
DNA: TGTGCCAGCAGTGATCCTGGTGCTGGCATTAACTATGGCTACACCTTC

D: TRBD2
size: -
V: TRBV5-1
J: TRBJ2-7
CDR3: CASSASGGYEQYF
DNA: TGCGCCAGCTCGGCCAGCGGGGGTTACGAGCAGTACTTC

D: -
size: once
V: TRBV13
J: TRBJ2-5
CDR3: CASSLMREETQYF
DNA: TGTGCCAGCAGCTTAATGCGGGAAGAGACCCAGTACTTC

D: -
size: once
V: TRBV27
J: TRBJ2-5
CDR3: CASRPQGQETQYF
DNA: TGTGCCAGCCGTCCCCAAGGGCAAGAGACCCAGTACTTC

D: TRBD1
size: -
V: TRBV7-9
J: TRBJ1-4
CDR3: CASSLGDRVLFF
DNA: TGTGCCAGCAGCTTGGGCGACAGGGTCTTGTTTTTT

D: -
size: -
V: TRBV27
J: TRBJ2-7
CDR3: CASSPSIGYEQYF
DNA: TGTGCCAGCAGCCCTTCCATTGGCTACGAGCAGTACTTC

D: TRBD1
size: -
V: TRBV2
J: TRBJ2-1
CDR3: CASSGQGAYNEQFF
DNA: TGTGCCAGCAGTGGGCAGGGGGCCTACAATGAGCAGTTCTTC

D: -
size: -
V: TRBV13
J: TRBJ1-2
CDR3: CASSSGQSMFSGYTF
DNA: TGTGCCAGCAGCTCAGGACAGTCAATGTTCAGTGGCTACACCTTC

D: -
size: -
V: TRBV19
J: TRBJ1-1
CDR3: CASSMSPGMNTEAFF
DNA: TGTGCCAGTAGTATGAGTCCCGGGATGAACACTGAAGCTTTCTTT